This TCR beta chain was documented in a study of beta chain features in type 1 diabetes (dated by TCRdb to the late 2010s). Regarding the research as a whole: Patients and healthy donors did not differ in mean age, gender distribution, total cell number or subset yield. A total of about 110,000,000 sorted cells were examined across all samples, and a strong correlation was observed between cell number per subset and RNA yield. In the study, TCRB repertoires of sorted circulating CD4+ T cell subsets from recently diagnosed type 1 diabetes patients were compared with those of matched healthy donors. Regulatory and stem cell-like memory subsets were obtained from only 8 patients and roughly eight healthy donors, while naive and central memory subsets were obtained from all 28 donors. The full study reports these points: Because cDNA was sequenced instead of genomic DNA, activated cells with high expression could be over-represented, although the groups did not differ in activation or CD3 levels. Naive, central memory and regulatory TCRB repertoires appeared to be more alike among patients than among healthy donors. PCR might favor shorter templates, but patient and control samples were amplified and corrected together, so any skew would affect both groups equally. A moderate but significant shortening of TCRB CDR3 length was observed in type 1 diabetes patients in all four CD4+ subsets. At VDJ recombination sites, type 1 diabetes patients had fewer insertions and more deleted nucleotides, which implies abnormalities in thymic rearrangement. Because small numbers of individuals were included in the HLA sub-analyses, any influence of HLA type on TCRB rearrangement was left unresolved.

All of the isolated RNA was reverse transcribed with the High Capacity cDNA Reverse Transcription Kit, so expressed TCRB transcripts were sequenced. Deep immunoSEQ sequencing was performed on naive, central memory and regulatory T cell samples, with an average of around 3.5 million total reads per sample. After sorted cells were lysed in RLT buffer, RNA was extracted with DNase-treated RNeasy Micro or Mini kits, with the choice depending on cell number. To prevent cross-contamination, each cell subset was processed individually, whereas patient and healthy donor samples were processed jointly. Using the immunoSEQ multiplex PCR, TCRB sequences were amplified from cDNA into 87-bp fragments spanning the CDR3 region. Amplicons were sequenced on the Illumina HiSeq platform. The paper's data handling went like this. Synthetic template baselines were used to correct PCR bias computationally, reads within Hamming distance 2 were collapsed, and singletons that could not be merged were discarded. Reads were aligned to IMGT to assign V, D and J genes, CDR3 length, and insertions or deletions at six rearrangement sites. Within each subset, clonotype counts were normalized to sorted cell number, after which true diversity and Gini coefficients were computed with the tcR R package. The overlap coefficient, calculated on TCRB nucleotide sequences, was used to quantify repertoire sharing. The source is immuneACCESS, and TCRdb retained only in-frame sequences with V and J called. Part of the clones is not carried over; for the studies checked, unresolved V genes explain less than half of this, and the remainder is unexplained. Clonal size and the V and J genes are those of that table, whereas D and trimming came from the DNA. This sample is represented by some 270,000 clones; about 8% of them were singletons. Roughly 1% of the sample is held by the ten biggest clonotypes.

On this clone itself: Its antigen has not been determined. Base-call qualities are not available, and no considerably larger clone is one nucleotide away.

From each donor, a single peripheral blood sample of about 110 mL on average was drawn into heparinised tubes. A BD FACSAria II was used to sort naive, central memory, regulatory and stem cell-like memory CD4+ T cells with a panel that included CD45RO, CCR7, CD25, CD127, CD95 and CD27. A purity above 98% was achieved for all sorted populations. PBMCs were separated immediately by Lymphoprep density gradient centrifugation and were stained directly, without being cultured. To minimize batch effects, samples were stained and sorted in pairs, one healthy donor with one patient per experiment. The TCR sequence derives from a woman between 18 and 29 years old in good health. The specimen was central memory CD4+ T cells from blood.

The CDR3 sequence is CASSPGGDYTGYEQFF. The DNA is TGTGCCAGCAGTCCGGGGGGCGATTACACGGGGTATGAGCAGTTCTTC. Here the chain combines TRBV7-9 and TRBJ2-1; the D gene is possibly TRBD2, with 7 bases matching. Including cysteine and phenylalanine, the CDR3 has 16 amino acids. Just CDR3 DNA is preserved here, 48 bases in frame from base 1. V is clipped by 6 bases and J by 8 bases, and the sequence between their germline boundaries is 23 bases long. The germline V gene (reference sequence) sets CDR1 to SEHNR and CDR2 to FQNEAQ.